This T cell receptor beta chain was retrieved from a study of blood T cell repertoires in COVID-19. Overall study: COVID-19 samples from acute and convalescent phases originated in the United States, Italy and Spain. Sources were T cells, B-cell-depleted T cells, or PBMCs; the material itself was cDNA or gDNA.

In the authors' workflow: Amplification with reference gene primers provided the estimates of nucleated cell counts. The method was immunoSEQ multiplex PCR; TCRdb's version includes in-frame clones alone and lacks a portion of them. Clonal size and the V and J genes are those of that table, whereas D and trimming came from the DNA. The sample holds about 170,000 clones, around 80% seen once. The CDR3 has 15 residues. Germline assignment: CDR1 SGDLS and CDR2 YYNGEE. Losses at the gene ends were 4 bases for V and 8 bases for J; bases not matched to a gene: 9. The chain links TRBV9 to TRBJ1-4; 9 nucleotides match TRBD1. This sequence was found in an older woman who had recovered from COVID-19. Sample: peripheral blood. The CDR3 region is CASSPSGQGQEKLFF. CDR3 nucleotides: TGTGCCAGCAGCCCCTCGGGACAGGGTCAAGAAAAACTGTTTTTT.